These 20 T cell receptor beta chains share one sample of origin, sequenced in a study of response to subunit inactivated influenza vaccine. TCRdb reprocessed the RT-PCR reads with MiXCR, giving one entry per CDR3 protein. The sample carries almost 600,000 distinct CDR3 sequences, approximately 15% recorded once. The sample consisted of PBMCs from blood, taken 11 to 12 days after vaccination. These receptors originate from a man in his forties or fifties who received an inactivated influenza vaccine.

This sequence joins TRBV2 and TRBJ2-3, with TRBD2 matching over 12 bases. V trimming: 4 bases; J trimming: 3 bases; junction bases outside the gene matches: 5. Germline lookup yields CDR1 SNHLY and CDR2 FYNNEI. There are 16 residues in the CDR3. The CDR3 here is CASSVILAGGTDTQYF. CDR3 sequence (DNA): TGTGCCAGCAGTGTTATACTAGCGGGAGGAACAGATACGCAGTATTTT.

This sequence joins TRBV9 and TRBJ2-1; 7 nucleotides align to TRBD1. Per germline, CDR1 SGDLS and CDR2 YYNGEE. The CDR3 length is 15 residues. Unmatched junction bases numbered 6, after V lost 0 bases and J lost 6 bases. The CDR3, as DNA: TGTGCCAGCAGCGTAGTAGGGGGCGCGGGCAATGAGCAGTTCTTC. It yields the protein CASSVVGGAGNEQFF.

This clonotype was observed at least ten times. The chain employs TRBV6-1 and TRBJ2-1; 8 positions agree with TRBD1. This CDR3 contains 15 residues. In germline, CDR1 is MNHNS, CDR2 SASEGT. J was trimmed by 5 bases and V by 4 bases; bases with no gene match: 7. The CDR3 here is CASSVDRGPHNEQFF. CDR3 sequence (DNA): TGTGCCAGCAGTGTAGACAGGGGTCCCCACAATGAGCAGTTCTTC.

The chain carries TRBV20-1 and TRBJ2-1, with TRBD2 matching over 7 bases. Germline assignment: CDR1 DFQATT and CDR2 SNEGSKA (reference sequence). The trim removed 3 bases at V and 8 bases at J, leaving 4 bases unmatched. The CDR3 is 12 residues long. The CDR3 DNA follows: TGCAGTGCTAGCGATGGGAGGGATGAGCAGTTCTTC. It specifies CSASDGRDEQFF.

The V and J genes are TRBV10-3 and TRBJ1-1; D not resolved. The CDR3 runs to 14 residues. The germline V and J ends were trimmed by 6 bases and 1 base, with 12 bases remaining between them. The V gene's germline CDR1 is ENHRY and CDR2 SYGVKD. The CDR3 nucleotides read TGTGCCATCAGGCGCCAGGAGAGGAACACTGAAGCTTTCTTT. This codes for CAIRRQERNTEAFF.

This clonotype appeared a few times. The chain uses TRBV7-2 and TRBJ2-5; D may match TRBD1 or TRBD2 (5 bases each). The CDR3 is made up of 16 amino acids. V dropped 2 bases and J dropped 4 bases, with 17 bases sitting between them. In germline, CDR1 is SGHTA, CDR2 FQGNSA. CDR3 nucleotide sequence: TGTGCCAGCAGCTTACTCCCCCCGGGTGGGGGAGAGACCCAGTACTTC. Its translation: CASSLLPPGGGETQYF.

This clonotype showed up just a few times. This chain links TRBV2 with TRBJ2-1; TRBD2 matches 12 bases. The CDR3 is made up of 17 amino acids. The V gene end was trimmed by 6 bases and the J gene end by 4 bases; junction bases not matched to a gene: 10. Per the germline V gene, CDR1 is SNHLY and CDR2 is FYNNEI. CDR3: CASSASTSGRGYNEQFF. As DNA, the CDR3 is TGTGCCAGCAGCGCCTCGACTAGCGGGAGAGGTTACAATGAGCAGTTCTTC.

The chain employs TRBV19 and TRBJ2-3, with TRBD2 as a possible D gene (5 bases). This CDR3 spans 13 amino acids. The V gene lost 7 bases and the J gene lost 0 bases, with 8 bases spanning the gap. Germline V lookup: CDR1 LNHDA, CDR2 SQIVND (reference sequence). CDR3 in DNA: TGTGCCAGTACCCAGCGGAGCACAGATACGCAGTATTTT. Protein sequence: CASTQRSTDTQYF.

The chain carries TRBV10-1 and TRBJ1-1, with D uncertain. Between the trimmed V and J ends, which lost 3 bases and 6 bases, there was a span of 11 bases. Looked up from germline, CDR1 is WNHNN and CDR2 is SYGVQD (reference sequence). This CDR3 spans 13 amino acids. The CDR3 loop is CASSDGRAAEAFF. In nucleotides, the CDR3 is TGCGCCAGCAGTGACGGGAGGGCGGCTGAAGCTTTCTTT.

The chain is built from TRBV4-3 and TRBJ2-3, with D uncertain. The CDR3 is 15 amino acids. With 0 bases removed from V and 4 bases from J, the gap between germline ends came to 11 bases. Germline values: CDR1 LGHNA, CDR2 YSLEER. The CDR3 region is CASSQDSLGSDTQYF. The CDR3 region has the DNA TGCGCCAGCAGCCAAGATTCTCTCGGGTCAGATACGCAGTATTTT.

This clonotype was detected only a few times. The chain links TRBV20-1 to TRBJ1-1, with TRBD1 identical over 8 bases. From germline, CDR1 is DFQATT and CDR2 SNEGSKA (reference sequence). The CDR3 length is 14 residues. V shed 1 base, J shed 5 bases, and the junction held 6 bases outside the gene matches. The DNA of the CDR3 is TGCAGTGCTAGAGCGGACAGGGCAGGAACTGAAGCTTTCTTT. Translation gives CSARADRAGTEAFF.

Only a few counts were recorded for this clonotype. The chain couples TRBV6-2 or TRBV6-3 to TRBJ2-6; D call uncertain. The CDR3 contains 15 residues. Germline assignment: CDR1 MNHEY and CDR2 SVGEGT. V shed 4 bases and J shed 4 bases, with 11 bases lying between them. For the CDR3, the DNA is TGTGCCAGCAGTTTTGGGGTAACCGGGGCCAACGTCCTGACTTTC. Translated, it gives CASSFGVTGANVLTF.

The genes are TRBV29-1 and TRBJ2-1; tentative D call: TRBD2 (5 bases). The CDR3 has 16 residues. Per germline, CDR1 SQVTM and CDR2 ANQGSEA. The V and J ends lost 1 base and 2 bases respectively, with 15 bases between them. CDR3: CSVEGLGSPTYNEQFF. In DNA, the CDR3 is TGCAGCGTTGAAGGTCTGGGGAGCCCTACCTACAATGAGCAGTTCTTC.

The chain recombines TRBV5-1 with TRBJ1-6; D call uncertain. Germline V gene sequence: CDR1 SGHRS, CDR2 YFSETQ. The CDR3 is 16 amino acids. V shed 0 bases and J shed 0 bases, with 7 bases lying between them. CDR3 DNA sequence: TGCGCCAGCAGCTTGGTGGCGAGCTCCTATAATTCACCCCTCCACTTT. This encodes CASSLVASSYNSPLHF. Full variable domain (missing parts from reference TRBV5-1 and TRBJ1-6): KAGVTQTPRYLIKTRGQQVTLSCSPISGHRSVSWYQQTPGQGLQFLFEYFSETQRNKGNFPGRFSGRQFSNSRSEMNVSTLELGDSALYLCASSLVASSYNSPLHFGNGTRLTVT.

This clonotype has just a few counts. The chain uses TRBV12-3 or TRBV12-4 and TRBJ2-7; 8 bases fit TRBD2. Trimming at V came to 1 base and at J to 5 bases, leaving 10 bases not matched to a gene. The CDR3 has 16 residues. The CDR3 loop reads CASSLDLLAGGHEQYF. In DNA, the CDR3 is TGTGCCAGCAGTTTAGACTTGCTCGCGGGGGGACACGAGCAGTACTTC.

J is TRBJ2-7 and V is TRBV6-5, with D possibly being TRBD1 or TRBD2 (6 bases each). CDR1 and CDR2 from the germline V gene are MNHEY and SVGAGI. There are 14 residues in the CDR3. V was cut by 0 bases and J by 2 bases, with 8 bases left in between. The CDR3 sequence is CASSYSRGAYEQYF. The CDR3 nucleotides are TGTGCCAGCAGTTACTCGAGGGGGGCCTACGAGCAGTACTTC.

This clonotype was found many times. The CDR3 coding sequence is TGTGCCAGCACCTCTAAGGGGGGAAACACAGATACGCAGTATTTT. Its protein is CASTSKGGNTDTQYF. The V call is TRBV12-3 or TRBV12-4, the J call TRBJ2-3, with D possibly being TRBD1 or TRBD2 (6 bases each). Trimming removed 7 bases at V and 2 bases at J, with 16 bases between. The CDR3 is 15 amino acids.

The rearrangement uses TRBV7-9 and TRBJ1-1; D may be TRBD1 (5 bases). V was trimmed by 3 bases and J by 5 bases, leaving 16 bases between them. Germline loops: CDR1 SEHNR, CDR2 FQNEAQ (reference sequence). This CDR3 spans 15 amino acids. The CDR3 coding sequence is TGTGCCAGCAGCTTCGGCAGCGGTTGGGGGACTGAAGCTTTCTTT. Amino acid sequence: CASSFGSGWGTEAFF.

The rearrangement uses TRBV6-1 and TRBJ2-5; possibly TRBD1 for D (5 bases). Germline CDR1 reads MNHNS; CDR2 reads SASEGT. This CDR3 is built from 14 residues. V was cut by 7 bases and J by 0 bases, with 12 bases left in between. As DNA, the CDR3 is TGTGCCAGCACTCTTGGGGCTTACCAAGAGACCCAGTACTTC. Its translation is CASTLGAYQETQYF.

In this sample, this clonotype turned up a few times. The chain uses TRBV29-1 and TRBJ2-3; 7 bases line up with TRBD1. J was trimmed by 1 base and V by 8 bases; bases with no gene match: 3. The CDR3 sequence is 12 residues long. The germline CDR1 and CDR2 sequences are SQVTM and ANQGSEA. CDR3 coding DNA: TGCAGCTTCGACAGGGGCACAGATACGCAGTATTTT. It is translated as CSFDRGTDTQYF.